The entry below describes one T cell receptor (beta chain). The antigen remains undetermined. Germline values: CDR1 SGHRS, CDR2 YFSETQ. The CDR3 has 15 amino acids. Trimming cost V 3 bases and J 3 bases; bases outside gene matches: 5. Built from TCR beta cDNA, the libraries had unique molecular identifiers in them. Each CDR3 protein is one row after TCRdb ran MiXCR on the PCR reads. The repertoire holds hundreds of thousands of distinct CDR3 sequences, with less than 45% as singletons. The sample originates from a study of post-analysis software for immune sequencing data. Study results and caveats: About five TRBV segments appeared more often in patients than in controls, and TRBV5-6, TRBV5-1 and TRBV20-1 were among these. Significantly lower normalized Chao1 diversity was seen in multiple sclerosis patients than in controls.

This clonotype originated in a girl aged 10-17 years with multiple sclerosis. The V gene is TRBV5-1, the J gene TRBJ2-7; 11 bases line up with TRBD2. The sequencing sample was made of blood. The CDR3 DNA is TGCGCCAGCAGCTCGCCCGGGACTAGCGGCTACGAGCAGTACTTC. Its protein product is CASSSPGTSGYEQYF.